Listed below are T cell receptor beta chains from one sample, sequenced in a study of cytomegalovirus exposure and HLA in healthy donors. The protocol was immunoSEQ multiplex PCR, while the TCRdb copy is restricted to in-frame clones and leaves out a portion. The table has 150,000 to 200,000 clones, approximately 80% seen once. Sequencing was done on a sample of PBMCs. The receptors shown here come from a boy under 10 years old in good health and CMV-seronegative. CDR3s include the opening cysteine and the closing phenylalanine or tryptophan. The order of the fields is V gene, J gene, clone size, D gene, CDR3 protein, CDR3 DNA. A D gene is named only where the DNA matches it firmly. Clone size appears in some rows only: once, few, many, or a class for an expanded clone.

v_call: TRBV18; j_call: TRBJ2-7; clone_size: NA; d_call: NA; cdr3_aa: CASSPGGAGYEQYF; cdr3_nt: TGTGCCAGCTCACCAGGGGGCGCGGGCTACGAGCAGTACTTC
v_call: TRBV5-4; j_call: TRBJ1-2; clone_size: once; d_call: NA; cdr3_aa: CASSLVPPRHPNYGYTF; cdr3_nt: TGTGCCAGCAGCTTGGTCCCTCCGAGACACCCAAACTATGGCTACACCTTC
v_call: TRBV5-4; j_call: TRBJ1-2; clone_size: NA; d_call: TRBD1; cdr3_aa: CASFGQGGNYGYTF; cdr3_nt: TGTGCCAGTTTTGGACAGGGAGGGAACTATGGCTACACCTTC
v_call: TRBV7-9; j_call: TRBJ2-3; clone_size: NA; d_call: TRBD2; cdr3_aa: CASSPTGGPSGVDTQYF; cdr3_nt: TGTGCCAGCAGCCCTACGGGGGGGCCGAGTGGGGTAGATACGCAGTATTTT
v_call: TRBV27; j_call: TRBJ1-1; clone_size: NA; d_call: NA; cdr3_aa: CASSQEGENTEAFF; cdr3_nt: TGTGCCAGCAGTCAGGAGGGAGAGAACACTGAAGCTTTCTTT
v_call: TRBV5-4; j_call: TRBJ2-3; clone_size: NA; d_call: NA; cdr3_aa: CASSLRGGTDTQYF; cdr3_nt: TGTGCCAGCAGCTTGCGCGGGGGCACAGATACGCAGTATTTT
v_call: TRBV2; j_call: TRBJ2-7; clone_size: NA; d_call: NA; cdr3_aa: CASSPQGTLSYEQYF; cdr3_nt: TGTGCCAGCAGCCCACAGGGTACTCTAAGCTACGAGCAGTACTTC
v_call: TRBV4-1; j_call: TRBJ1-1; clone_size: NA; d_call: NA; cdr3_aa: CASSLQQNTEAFF; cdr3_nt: TGCGCCAGCAGCCTACAGCAGAACACTGAAGCTTTCTTT
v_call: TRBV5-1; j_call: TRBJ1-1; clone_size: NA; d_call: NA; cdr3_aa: CASSMTVNTEAFF; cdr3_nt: TGCGCCAGCAGCATGACAGTGAACACTGAAGCTTTCTTT
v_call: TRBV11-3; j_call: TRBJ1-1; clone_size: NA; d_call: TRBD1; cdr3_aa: CASSLETGETEAFF; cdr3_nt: TGTGCCAGCAGCTTAGAAACAGGGGAGACTGAAGCTTTCTTT
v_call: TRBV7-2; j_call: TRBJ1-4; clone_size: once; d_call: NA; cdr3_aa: CASSRGQLNEKLFF; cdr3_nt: TGTGCCAGCAGCCGTGGACAGCTTAATGAAAAACTGTTTTTT
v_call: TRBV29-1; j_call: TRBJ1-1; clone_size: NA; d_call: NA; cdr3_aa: CSVGPGMNTEAFF; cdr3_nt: TGCAGCGTTGGTCCGGGGATGAACACTGAAGCTTTCTTT
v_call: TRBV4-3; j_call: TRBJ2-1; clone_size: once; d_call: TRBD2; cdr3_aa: CASSRVAGGGEQFF; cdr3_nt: TGCGCCAGCAGCCGTGTAGCGGGGGGAGGGGAGCAGTTCTTC
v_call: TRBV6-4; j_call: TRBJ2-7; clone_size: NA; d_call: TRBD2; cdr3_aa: CAPAYGLAGHEQYF; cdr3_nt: TGTGCTCCCGCCTACGGGCTAGCGGGCCACGAGCAGTACTTC
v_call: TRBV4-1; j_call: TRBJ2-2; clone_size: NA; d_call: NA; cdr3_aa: CASSHVDSHTGELFF; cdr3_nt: TGCGCCAGCAGCCACGTGGACAGTCACACCGGGGAGCTGTTTTTT
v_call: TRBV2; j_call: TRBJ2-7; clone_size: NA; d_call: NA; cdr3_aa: CASGHGGARWLYEQYF; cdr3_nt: TGTGCCAGCGGCCATGGGGGCGCGAGATGGCTCTACGAGCAGTACTTC
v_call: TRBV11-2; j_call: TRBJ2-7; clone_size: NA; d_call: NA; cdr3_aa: CASSLRAIYEQYF; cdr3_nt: TGTGCCAGCAGCTTGAGGGCTATATACGAGCAGTACTTC
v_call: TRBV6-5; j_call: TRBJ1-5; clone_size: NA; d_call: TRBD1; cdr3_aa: CASSSLPTGGWQPQHF; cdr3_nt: TGTGCCAGCAGTTCACTTCCAACAGGGGGTTGGCAGCCCCAGCATTTT
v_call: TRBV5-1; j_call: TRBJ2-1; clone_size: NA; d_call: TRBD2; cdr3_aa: CASSLAWTSGGLYNEQFF; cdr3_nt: TGCGCCAGCAGCTTGGCGTGGACTAGCGGGGGGCTTTACAATGAGCAGTTCTTC
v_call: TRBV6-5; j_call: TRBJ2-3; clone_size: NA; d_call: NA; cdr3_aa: CASSYLQGGDTQYF; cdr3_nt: TGTGCCAGCAGTTATCTACAGGGTGGAGATACGCAGTATTTT
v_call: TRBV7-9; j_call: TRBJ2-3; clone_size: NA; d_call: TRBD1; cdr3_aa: CASSFLFDRGTDTQYF; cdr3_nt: TGTGCCAGCAGCTTCTTGTTCGACAGGGGAACAGATACGCAGTATTTT
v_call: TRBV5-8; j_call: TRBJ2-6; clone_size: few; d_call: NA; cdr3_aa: CASSLPPGYGANVLTF; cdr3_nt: TGTGCCAGCAGCCTTCCCCCAGGGTACGGGGCCAACGTCCTGACTTTC
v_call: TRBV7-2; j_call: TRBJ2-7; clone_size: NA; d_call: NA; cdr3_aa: CASSLAPSDRRYF; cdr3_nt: TGTGCCAGCAGCTTAGCGCCCTCGGACAGACGGTACTTC
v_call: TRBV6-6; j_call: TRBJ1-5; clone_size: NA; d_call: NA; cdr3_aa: CASSPRNQPQHF; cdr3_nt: TGTGCCAGCAGCCCTAGGAATCAGCCCCAGCATTTT
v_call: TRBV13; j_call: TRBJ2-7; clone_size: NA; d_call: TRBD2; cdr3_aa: CASSLAQGLAGREQYF; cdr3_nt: TGTGCCAGCAGCTTAGCCCAGGGACTAGCGGGGAGAGAGCAGTACTTC
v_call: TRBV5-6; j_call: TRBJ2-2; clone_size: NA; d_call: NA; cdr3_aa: CASSSLEGHTGELFF; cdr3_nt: TGTGCCAGCAGCTCATTGGAGGGTCACACCGGGGAGCTGTTTTTT